The 17 T cell receptor beta chains reported below all come from one sample, sequenced in a study of Ad26.COV2.S vaccination and SARS-CoV-2 variants. Treatment specified: around 19 received Ad26.COV2.S at low or high dose, single or two shots; about 5 received placebo; per-sample allocation not given. Each sample was drawn 63 days after the first injection (of vaccine or placebo). TCRdb's copy holds only in-frame clones and misses some; the assay was immunoSEQ multiplex PCR. The data show roughly 500,000 clones, 70% to 90% seen once. The source was peripheral blood, collected in a trial of Ad26.COV2.S vaccine versus placebo. The receptors come from a person between 18 and 60 years old who received the Ad26.COV2.S COVID-19 vaccine or a placebo.

V gene TRBV7-2 combines with J gene TRBJ2-7; TRBD2 might be the D (5 bases). Trimming removed 5 bases at V and 0 bases at J, with 14 bases between. Per the germline V gene, CDR1 is SGHTA and CDR2 is FQGNSA. This CDR3 spans 15 amino acids. The CDR3 region is CASSEGTISSYEQYF. DNA of the CDR3: TGTGCCAGCAGCGAGGGAACTATAAGCTCCTACGAGCAGTACTTC. Full variable domain (rest looked up from reference TRBV7-2 and TRBJ2-7): GAGVSQSPSNKVTEKGKDVELRCDPISGHTALYWYRQSLGQGLEFLIYFQGNSAPDKSGLPSDRFSAERTGGSVSTLTIQRTQQEDSAVYLCASSEGTISSYEQYFGPGTRLTVT.

The CDR3 DNA reads TGTGCCAGCAGCCAACTTACAGGGGTAGGCACTGAAGCTTTCTTT. Translated: CASSQLTGVGTEAFF. The rearrangement uses TRBV14 and TRBJ1-1; 7 nucleotides match TRBD1. The CDR3 consists of 15 residues. J gave up 4 bases and V 2 bases, and 7 bases lay outside the gene matches. Germline V lookup: CDR1 SGHDN, CDR2 FVKESK. The whole variable domain, remainder taken from reference TRBV14 and TRBJ1-1, is EAGVTQFPSHSVIEKGQTVTLRCDPISGHDNLYWYRRVMGKEIKFLLHFVKESKQDESGMPNNRFLAERTGGTYSTLKVQPAELEDSGVYFCASSQLTGVGTEAFFGQGTRLTVV.

V is TRBV3-1 (or the pseudogene TRBV3-2) and J is TRBJ2-5; tentatively, D is TRBD2 (5 bases). This CDR3 is built from 17 residues. V shed 1 base and J shed 5 bases, with 20 bases lying between them. Per the germline V gene, CDR1 is LGHDT and CDR2 is YNNKEL (reference sequence). CDR3 coding DNA: TGTGCCAGCAGCCAAGGAGCCGGGGATGGTCGGAGCGAGACCCAGTACTTC. It yields the protein CASSQGAGDGRSETQYF.

The V and J genes are TRBV28 and TRBJ2-2, with D possibly matching TRBD1 (7 bases). V gave up 10 bases and J gave up 0 bases, with 15 bases separating them. The length of the CDR3 is 15 residues. The V gene's germline CDR1 is MDHEN and CDR2 SYDVKM. CDR3 DNA sequence: TGTGCCACCGGGGGTGGGACAGCGAACACCGGGGAGCTGTTTTTT. The encoded protein is CATGGGTANTGELFF.

The chain joins TRBV12-3 or TRBV12-4 to TRBJ1-5; D gene unclear. Trimming left V 2 bases short and J 7 bases short, with 9 bases between. CDR3 length equals 13 residues. The CDR3 loop reads CASSLTVGQPQHF. The CDR3 coding sequence is TGTGCCAGCAGTTTAACGGTGGGGCAGCCCCAGCATTTT.

V usage is TRBV5-1 and J usage is TRBJ1-1; a possible D gene is TRBD1 (5 bases). The CDR3 consists of 13 residues. The V gene lost 2 bases and the J gene lost 3 bases, with 8 bases spanning the gap. CDR1 is SGHRS, CDR2 YFSETQ, per germline. The CDR3 loop reads CASSFGAHTEAFF. The CDR3 bases are TGCGCCAGCAGCTTTGGGGCTCACACTGAAGCTTTCTTT.

This chain connects TRBV28 to TRBJ2-7; D is unresolved. The CDR3 is made up of 11 amino acids. Between the trimmed V and J ends, which lost 4 bases and 5 bases, there was a span of 6 bases. Per germline, CDR1 MDHEN and CDR2 SYDVKM. As DNA, the CDR3 is TGTGCCAGCAGTTCCTTTAACGAGCAGTACTTC. Translation: CASSSFNEQYF.

The gene calls are TRBV18 and TRBJ1-3, with unresolved D. Looked up from germline, CDR1 is KGHSH and CDR2 is LQKENI. The length of the CDR3 is 15 residues. V lost 3 bases and J 0 bases, leaving 9 bases between the germline ends. The chain's CDR3 is CASSPGAPSGNTIYF. In nucleotides, the CDR3 is TGTGCCAGCTCACCGGGTGCCCCCTCTGGAAACACCATATATTTT.

The chain uses TRBV11-2 and TRBJ2-1, with unresolved D. CDR1 and CDR2 (germline): SGHAT, FQNNGV. Trimming removed 5 bases from V and 5 bases from J, with 19 bases in between. The CDR3 totals 16 residues. DNA of the CDR3: TGTGCCAGCAGCCCCCCGGCGACACACCTCCACAATGAGCAGTTCTTC. Its translation: CASSPPATHLHNEQFF.

This rearrangement joins TRBV5-1 to TRBJ2-5; 7 positions match TRBD1. The germline CDR1 and CDR2 sequences are SGHRS and YFSETQ. This CDR3 comprises 15 residues. V lost 0 bases to trimming and J lost 1 base; unmatched junction nucleotides: 3. CDR3 coding DNA: TGCGCCAGCAGCTTGGCCGGGGACAGCCAAGAGACCCAGTACTTC. As protein: CASSLAGDSQETQYF.

The chain joins TRBV7-2 to TRBJ1-1; the match to TRBD1 covers 8 bases. V gave up 4 bases and J gave up 4 bases; unmatched junction bases: 11. The CDR3 loop spans 16 amino acids. Germline V gives CDR1 SGHTA, CDR2 FQGNSA. This CDR3 reads CASSYRTGRGTTEAFF. As DNA, the CDR3 is TGTGCCAGCAGCTACCGGACAGGGAGGGGAACCACTGAAGCTTTCTTT.

The chain carries TRBV4-2 and TRBJ2-3; D remains unclear. The CDR3 length is 15 residues. The germline gives CDR1 LGHNA, CDR2 YNFKEQ. V was cut by 0 bases and J by 0 bases, with 7 bases left in between. CDR3 amino acids: CASSQEITSTDTQYF. The CDR3 DNA sequence: TGTGCCAGCAGCCAAGAGATAACGAGCACAGATACGCAGTATTTT.

The J gene is TRBJ2-2, the V gene TRBV7-8; TRBD1 agrees at 7 bases. With 6 bases clipped from V and 0 bases from J, the junction kept 4 bases outside the gene matches. This CDR3 is built from 15 residues. Germline lookup yields CDR1 SGHVS and CDR2 FQNEAQ. CDR3 region: CASRIGTANTGELFF. The DNA of the CDR3 is TGTGCCAGCAGGATTGGGACAGCGAACACCGGGGAGCTGTTTTTT.

The chain recombines TRBV3-1 (or the pseudogene TRBV3-2) with TRBJ2-3; 9 bases are shared with TRBD2. The CDR3 has 14 residues. Germline V CDR1 and CDR2: LGHDT, YNNKEL (reference sequence). The junction had 3 bases not matched to a gene; V was cut back by 4 bases and J by 4 bases. This CDR3 reads CASSLAGASDTQYF. CDR3 sequence (DNA): TGTGCCAGCAGCCTAGCGGGAGCTTCAGATACGCAGTATTTT.

The chain employs TRBV10-3 and TRBJ1-1; D ambiguous. In germline, CDR1 is ENHRY, CDR2 SYGVKD. This CDR3 is built from 12 residues. The V end lost 1 base, the J end lost 6 bases, and 6 bases lay between the germline ends. The CDR3, as DNA: TGTGCCATCAGTGAGTTAAAGGCTGAAGCTTTCTTT. Translated: CAISELKAEAFF.

This clone was seen once. J is TRBJ1-3 and V is TRBV5-8; no definite D call. Deletions cut 2 bases from V and 2 bases from J, with 2 bases between. This CDR3 comprises 12 residues. CDR1 and CDR2 (germline): SGHTS, YDEGEE. CDR3 bases: TGTGCCAGCAGCTTCACTGGAAACACCATATATTTT. Encoded protein: CASSFTGNTIYF.

This chain links TRBV25-1 with TRBJ1-6, with D unresolved. CDR3 length: 15 amino acids. V was shortened by 6 bases and J by 2 bases, with 11 bases between the two germline ends. Germline assignment: CDR1 MGHDK and CDR2 SYGVNS. CDR3 amino acids: CASSRVGPYNSPLHF. CDR3 nucleotides: TGTGCCAGCAGCCGGGTTGGGCCCTATAATTCACCCCTCCACTTT. Full variable domain (outside the CDR3, taken from reference TRBV25-1 and TRBJ1-6): EADIYQTPRYLVIGTGKKITLECSQTMGHDKMYWYQQDPGMELHLIHYSYGVNSTEKGDLSSESTVSRIRTEHFPLTLESARPSHTSQYLCASSRVGPYNSPLHFGNGTRLTVT.